The present entry profiles one T cell receptor (beta chain) with its context. The antigen this receptor binds is unknown. The record has no base qualities; no much larger clone is one base away. This entry is derived from a study of cytomegalovirus exposure and HLA in healthy donors (dated by TCRdb to the late 2010s). Notes on the research overall: According to an earlier analysis of several hundred of the donors, about 180 million T cells yielded 95 million to 140 million unique TCR beta sequences and 276 Gb of sequence data. An early release covering 500 to 750 HLA-typed donors comprised approximately 290 gigabases of sequencing data and tens of millions of unique TCR sequences. The genetic ancestry cluster associated with self-reported Caucasian donors included over 65% of the 300 to 450 genotyped donors. The study aimed to test whether cataloging public T cell receptors could reveal signatures of past pathogen exposure. The study used immunosequencing to profile the T cell repertoires of several hundred subjects and linked those repertoires to cytomegalovirus serostatus. Along with the roughly 710-subject first cohort, a separate validation cohort of over a hundred different subjects was used. To predict cytomegalovirus infection status, the study combined high-throughput TCR immunosequencing, statistical association of individual TCRs with disease status, and machine learning. A later analysis re-examined previously published TCR beta repertoires from roughly 650 donors and added high-resolution HLA genotyping to investigate patterns of TCR occurrence. The later analysis used no new phenotypic data to find candidate immune exposures, relying instead on TCR beta sequences and their occurrence across donors. To decide whether each TCR beta V gene segment behaved as functional or pseudogenic, an earlier analysis of 587 of the donors relied on high-throughput TCR beta sequencing. Alongside the repertoire data, information on donor age, sex, ethnicity and CMV serostatus was compiled. A later genetic analysis took genome-wide SNP genotypes for about 55% of the 666 donors and used that subset as a discovery cohort. All discovery cohort repertoires had been generated on a single sequencing platform. Both class I and class II loci were covered by HLA typing, at four-digit resolution. The number of donors typed differed by locus, with roughly 620-630 for A, B, C, DRB1 and DQB1, roughly 520 for DQA1, 606 for DPA1, and approximately 470 for DPB1. Because of strong linkage in the cohort, four or five DR-DQ haplotypes were treated as single units for association and clustering. Among some 410 genotyped donors of the cohort, an average of approximately 240,000 unique TCR beta nucleotide sequences were sequenced per donor, around 18% of them non-productive. Results the study describes overall, beyond this receptor: In an earlier analysis of 450 to 750 of the donors, most TCR beta V segments appeared in productive rearrangements about 87% or about 30% of the time, broadly matching IMGT annotations. Presence/absence analyses assumed roughly uniform sequencing depth across donors, an assumption that may not hold. Because counts were too low, some 17 rarely observed V segments, including chromosome 9 orphons, were excluded from the earlier analysis of about 500 of the donors. In a later analysis, HLA-associated TCR beta chains showed more clonal expansion and lower generation probabilities than non-associated chains that were equally common. In a later analysis, TCR association rates were found to vary across HLA loci, with the most associated TCRs seen for DRB1 alleles and the fewest for HLA-C alleles. When HLA alleles, especially DR and DQ, strongly co-occurred, attributing TCR associations to individual alleles was difficult. According to a later analysis, most CMV-associated TCR beta chains appeared to be HLA-restricted, and the HLA associations seemed to be driven largely by CMV exposure. In vitro tests confirmed that a few of the cytomegalovirus-associated TCR beta chains recognize cytomegalovirus antigens. A further reported finding was that TCR beta sequences accurately predicted the HLA-A and HLA-B alleles for most subjects in the first cohort. The cohort was sequenced for TCR beta chains only, and without alpha or paired-chain data the features that could be detected were limited. CMV serostatus was the only immune exposure information available for the cohort. While some public TCRs were present in many individuals, most TCR sequences turned up only very rarely across donors. Because HLA typing was unavailable for some donors at each locus, only the typed subset was used in association tests. A cluster of highly shared sequence variants was judged likely to represent a technical artifact of the sequencing pipeline. At a false discovery rate of 0.05, a later analysis linked around 15,000 TCR beta sequences to specific HLA alleles. Some IMGT-functional V segments, including TRBV6-2 and TRBV6-3, could not be distinguished by the 87-base-pair reads and were therefore excluded. A later genetic analysis reported fewer N-insertions in productive TCRs among donors in an Asian-associated ancestry cluster than the roughly 700-donor mean. A later genetic analysis associated a missense DCLRE1C variant with V-gene and J-gene trimming of TCR beta chains, and an independent cohort replicated the association. In the study, around 150 TCR beta chains were listed as associated with cytomegalovirus. The classifier was reported to diagnose cytomegalovirus status with high specificity and sensitivity in both the original and validation cohorts. Linkage disequilibrium might explain the correlated functional status among segregating V segments, but an unknown experimental factor could not be ruled out. It was suggested by the authors that the approach could potentially be generalized to other disease states and immunological phenotypes. A later analysis reported that several top co-occurrence clusters appeared linked to parvovirus B19, influenza, CMV and Epstein-Barr virus.

Libraries were prepared through the immunoSEQ multiplex PCR assay. For the multiplex PCR, a mixture combining 60 forward primers for TCR Vbeta segments and 13 reverse primers for TCR Jbeta segments was used. A multiplex PCR assay on genomic DNA amplified the CDR3 region of rearranged TCR beta genes. On the Illumina HiSeq System, the amplified TCR beta libraries were sequenced as 87-base-pair reads. The published analysis was carried out like this. A later analysis counted around 72 million unique TCR beta chains across the 666 repertoires, and roughly 11 million of these chains were shared by at least two donors. A nearest-neighbor algorithm error-corrected the raw reads and collapsed the reads into unique sequences, merging closely related sequences to remove PCR and sequencing errors. CDR3 sequences were aligned to IMGT reference sequences to assign V, D and J gene segments. For a sequence to be retained, a match of at least six nucleotides to both a V gene segment and a J gene segment was required. Rearrangements were called productive when the CDR3 lacked stop codons and stayed in frame with V and J; all others were non-productive. Following IMGT convention, CDR3 was defined as the stretch from the second conserved V-encoded cysteine up to the conserved J-encoded phenylalanine. The earlier analysis of about 590 of the donors excluded sequences that lacked an unambiguous match to a single V gene segment. In an earlier analysis of around 590 of the donors, a V segment was called functional when productive rearrangements were above 56.7%, and segregating when the standard deviation between donors exceeded 5%. A statistical classification framework was built for diagnosing cytomegalovirus status from the catalog of TCR beta chain sequences. In a later analysis, V and J genes were assigned by comparing TCR nucleotide sequences against IMGT/GENE-DB human TR gene sequences. Using the TCRdist pipeline, a later analysis assigned CDR3 sequences along with most-parsimonious VDJ recombination scenarios. In a later analysis, every TCR beta chain was defined by the combination of its CDR3 amino acid sequence and its V-gene family, and reads without a unique V-gene family were dropped. A later analysis removed several hundred highly shared, low-generation-probability nucleotide sequences to deal with suspected cross-contamination and a sequencing artifact. In a later analysis, a clonal expansion index was calculated for each public chain from normalized within-repertoire ranks of inferred template counts. Generation probabilities in a later analysis came from a VDJ recombination model fitted to out-of-frame rearrangements, and those results were checked against IGoR. In a later analysis, hypergeometric tests were used to score TCR-TCR, TCR-HLA and TCR-CMV co-occurrence, with a repertoire-size bias correction applied to TCR pairs. To estimate false discovery rates, a later analysis permuted the HLA or CMV assignments 20 times. In a later analysis, co-occurring TCRs were grouped with DBSCAN, and TCRdist sequence similarity was added when clustering was performed within HLA-allele-positive subsets. For co-occurrence clustering, repertoires with fewer than 30,000 or more than 120,000 public chains were excluded, along with roughly five repertoires with anomalous nucleotide sharing. TCRdb retrieved this table from immuneACCESS and kept in-frame rearrangements only. Not all clones are present; in checked studies, unresolved V genes account for under half, and no reason is known for the remainder. That table furnishes V, J and clone size, whereas the DNA furnished D and trimming. The sample yields about 130,000 clones; 65% to 90% were counted once. The top ten hold around 1.3% of the sample.

The cohort consisted of 670 or so healthy bone marrow donors. At the time of sampling, every cohort member was nominally healthy, though immune exposures that went unrecorded were likely present. The donor was CMV seronegative and belonged to the group of under 400 seronegative cohort members. Each donor provided a peripheral blood sample, and peripheral blood mononuclear cells were used for TCR beta sequencing. Genomic DNA extraction from the blood cell samples was performed with the Qiagen DNeasy Blood Extraction Kit. Reading from cysteine to phenylalanine, the CDR3 counts 17 amino acids. CDR3 DNA only is kept here, 51 bases in frame from base 1. The germline V gene yields SGHNT for CDR1 and YENEEA for CDR2. Here V drops 1 base and J drops 6 bases, and the junction holds 9 bases not matched to any gene.

Source material: PBMCs. This receptor was taken from a girl between 2 and 10 years old in good health and CMV-seronegative. The rearrangement joined TRBV11-3 to TRBJ2-1; 10 of the junction bases match TRBD1. The CDR3 region: CASSLGPGTGASNEQFF. The sequence in DNA is TGTGCCAGCAGCTTAGGTCCCGGGACAGGGGCTAGCAATGAGCAGTTCTTC.